Each of the 28 T cell receptor beta chains below was sequenced from the same sample in a study of T-cell memory formation after mild COVID-19. MiXCR, run by TCRdb on the 5' RACE reads, gives a single entry per CDR3 protein. The sample carries about 180,000 distinct CDR3 sequences, around 15% recorded once. Sequencing was performed on PBMCs or a T cell subset sorted from them (not recorded which). These receptors were obtained from an adult woman who had mild COVID-19 (a few samples of this study predate the infection). Cell type and time point are not known.

The sample holds a few counts of this clonotype. The CDR3 is CASSSLREKTQYF. CDR3 coding DNA: TGTGCCAGCAGCAGCCTACGGGAGAAGACCCAGTACTTC. This chain links TRBV13 with TRBJ2-5, with a weak D call TRBD2 (6 bases). This CDR3 has 13 amino acids. Per germline, CDR1 PRHDT and CDR2 FYEKMQ (reference sequence). The V and J ends lost 5 bases and 6 bases respectively, with 13 bases between them.

The chain carries TRBV4-1 and TRBJ1-4; TRBD1 is a possible D gene (6 bases). The germline V gene encodes CDR1 MGHRA and CDR2 YSYEKL. The CDR3 consists of 15 residues. Trimming cost V 4 bases and J 8 bases, with 17 bases left between them. The CDR3 here is CASSRQTGLNEKLFF. The CDR3 region has the DNA TGCGCCAGCAGCCGCCAGACAGGACTAAACGAAAAACTGTTTTTT.

V usage is TRBV3-1 and J usage is TRBJ1-3; 7 bases align to TRBD1. The germline V gene encodes CDR1 LGHDT and CDR2 YNNKEL (reference sequence). This CDR3 has 16 amino acids. V shed 4 bases, J shed 0 bases, and the junction held 6 bases outside the gene matches. The CDR3 region is CASSPTGSNSGNTIYF. The CDR3 DNA follows: TGTGCCAGCAGCCCGACAGGGTCAAACTCTGGAAACACCATATATTTT.

The rearrangement joins TRBV6-2 or TRBV6-3 to TRBJ2-7; 9 positions match TRBD2. CDR1 and CDR2 from the germline V gene are MNHEY and SVGEGT. Losses at the gene ends were 4 bases for V and 3 bases for J; bases not matched to a gene: 4. The CDR3 runs to 14 residues. The CDR3 DNA reads as TGTGCCAGCAGTTTTACTAGCGGGTTCTACGAGCAGTACTTC. Translation gives CASSFTSGFYEQYF.

Only a few counts were recorded for this clonotype. The rearrangement links TRBV24-1 to TRBJ2-1; perhaps TRBD2 as D (5 bases). This CDR3 contains 14 residues. The germline CDR1 and CDR2 sequences are KGHDR and SFDVKD. Trimming cost V 9 bases and J 3 bases, with 14 bases left between them. CDR3 DNA: TGTGCCACCGCGGCTGCAGGAGGCTACAATGAGCAGTTCTTC. Amino acid sequence: CATAAAGGYNEQFF.

The chain links TRBV5-5 to TRBJ1-2; possibly TRBD1 for D (6 bases). V lost 3 bases and J lost 3, with 9 bases in between. CDR1 is SGHKS and CDR2 is YYEKEE in the germline V gene (reference sequence). The CDR3 covers 13 residues. CDR3 bases: TGTGCCAGCAGCTCCCGACAGGACTATGGCTACACCTTC. This sequence encodes CASSSRQDYGYTF.

The CDR3 nucleotides are TGTGCCACCGGGGGCGGCCTGGAAGACGAGCAGTACTTC. This codes for CATGGGLEDEQYF. The genes are TRBV10-3 and TRBJ2-7; D may be TRBD1 or TRBD2 (6 bases each). The CDR3 is made up of 13 amino acids. V was clipped by 10 bases and J by 5 bases, with 18 bases between them. Germline V CDR1 and CDR2: ENHRY, SYGVKD.

This chain links TRBV28 with TRBJ2-4; D call uncertain. This CDR3 has 13 amino acids. Trimming shortened V by 8 bases and J by 3 bases, and 11 bases separated the two germline ends. Germline values: CDR1 MDHEN, CDR2 SYDVKM. DNA for the CDR3: TGTGCCAGCGGAACTTCCGGCAAAAACATTCAGTACTTC. Translation gives CASGTSGKNIQYF.

The genes are TRBV5-1 and TRBJ1-1, with TRBD1 matching 7 bases. Germline-derived CDR1 and CDR2 are SGHRS and YFSETQ. V lost 5 bases to trimming and J lost 1 base; unmatched junction nucleotides: 11. The CDR3 totals 16 residues. The CDR3 DNA reads as TGCGCCAGCAGTGAGGAAGACAGGGATTGGAACACTGAAGCTTTCTTT. This sequence encodes CASSEEDRDWNTEAFF.

This clonotype was seen more than once but under ten times. The chain recombines TRBV24-1 with TRBJ2-1, with TRBD2 identical over 12 bases. Germline lookup yields CDR1 KGHDR and CDR2 SFDVKD. This CDR3 is built from 18 residues. The trim removed 5 bases at V and 2 bases at J, leaving 9 bases unmatched. The CDR3 bases are TGTGCCACCAGTGGGGTTGATGGACTAGCGGGAACCTACAATGAGCAGTTCTTC. Residues: CATSGVDGLAGTYNEQFF.

In its sample, this clonotype was seen once. The genes are TRBV2 and TRBJ2-7; 7 nucleotides line up with TRBD1. CDR3 length: 15 residues. Germline V gene sequence: CDR1 SNHLY, CDR2 FYNNEI. J gave up 4 bases and V 8 bases, and 14 bases lay outside the gene matches. CDR3 protein: CASSTQGVGGYEQYF. The CDR3 region has the DNA TGTGCCAGCTCAACTCAGGGGGTTGGTGGTTACGAGCAGTACTTC.

This clonotype was found many times. J is TRBJ1-3 and V is TRBV20-1; TRBD1 might be the D (5 bases). CDR3 length: 14 amino acids. Looked up from germline, CDR1 is DFQATT and CDR2 is SNEGSKA (reference sequence). V gave up 5 bases and J gave up 2 bases, with 13 bases separating them. This chain's CDR3 is CSASSGLAGNTIYF. The DNA of the CDR3 is TGCAGTGCTTCCTCAGGGTTAGCTGGAAACACCATATATTTT.

This clonotype was seen many times. V gene TRBV7-6 combines with J gene TRBJ2-4; D might be TRBD1 (6 bases). The V and J ends lost 5 bases and 9 bases respectively, with 14 bases between them. Per germline, CDR1 SGHVS and CDR2 FNYEAQ. CDR3 length: 13 residues. CDR3 loop: CASSPGHGLIQYF. For the CDR3, the DNA is TGTGCCAGCAGCCCGGGACACGGGCTCATTCAGTACTTC.

The chain employs TRBV27 and TRBJ2-2; D is undetermined. Between the trimmed V and J ends, which lost 3 bases and 4 bases, there was a span of 3 bases. Germline V gives CDR1 MNHEY, CDR2 SMNVEV (reference sequence). The CDR3 spans 12 residues. The CDR3 coding sequence is TGTGCCAGCAGTTTCGTCACCGGGGAGCTGTTTTTT. As protein: CASSFVTGELFF.

CDR3 DNA: TGTGCCAGCAGCCCTTTGACAGGGCCGTCTAAAGATACGCAGTATTTT. This translates into CASSPLTGPSKDTQYF. This chain uses TRBV11-2 with TRBJ2-3; TRBD1 aligns across 7 bases. Germline assignment: CDR1 SGHAT and CDR2 FQNNGV. Trimming took 5 bases from V and 5 from J; bases not matched to a gene: 13. The CDR3 loop spans 16 amino acids. Together with reference TRBV11-2 and TRBJ2-3, the CDR3 gives the full variable domain: EAGVAQSPRYKIIEKRQSVAFWCNPISGHATLYWYQQILGQGPKLLIQFQNNGVVDDSQLPKDRFSAERLKGVDSTLKIQPAKLEDSAVYLCASSPLTGPSKDTQYFGPGTRLTVL.

This clonotype was seen a few times. The rearrangement uses TRBV10-3 and TRBJ1-1; TRBD1 agrees at 12 bases. The CDR3 spans 15 residues. The V gene's germline CDR1 is ENHRY and CDR2 SYGVKD. The ends lost 8 bases at V and 1 base at J; junction bases unmatched: 5. CDR3 coding DNA: TGTGCCATCGGCGGGGACAGGGGGCGGAACACTGAAGCTTTCTTT. Protein sequence: CAIGGDRGRNTEAFF.

CDR3 sequence (DNA): TGTGCCAGCAAAGTGACAGGGGTCAGTGAGCAGTTCTTC. It specifies CASKVTGVSEQFF. The J gene is TRBJ2-1, the V gene TRBV6-1; 8 bases align to TRBD1. The CDR3 totals 13 residues. V was clipped by 7 bases and J by 9 bases; unmatched bases: 8. Germline CDR1 is MNHNS and CDR2 is SASEGT.

This clonotype was picked up a small number of times. The CDR3 sequence is CASSNRDPTGELFF. The CDR3 DNA sequence: TGTGCCAGCAGCAACCGGGACCCCACCGGGGAGCTGTTTTTT. The rearrangement links TRBV11-2 to TRBJ2-2; D is tentatively TRBD1 or TRBD2 (5 bases each). The germline CDR1 and CDR2 sequences are SGHAT and FQNNGV. With 5 bases removed from V and 4 bases from J, the gap between germline ends came to 11 bases. The CDR3 is 14 residues long.

V and J are TRBV3-1 and TRBJ2-3; 8 bases line up with TRBD1. Germline V lookup: CDR1 LGHDT, CDR2 YNNKEL (reference sequence). V was clipped by 0 bases and J by 6 bases; unmatched bases: 11. The CDR3 has 17 amino acids. The CDR3 region has the DNA TGTGCCAGCAGCCAAGATTCAGGGGGCGGGACTCGGGATACGCAGTATTTT. Translation gives CASSQDSGGGTRDTQYF.

This clonotype appeared a few times. J is TRBJ2-3 and V is TRBV20-1; D is unclear. V gave up 2 bases and J gave up 5 bases, with 20 bases separating them. CDR1 DFQATT and CDR2 SNEGSKA come from the germline V gene (reference sequence). This CDR3 has 16 residues. CDR3 amino acids: CSARTNRAGSRDTQYF. In DNA form, the CDR3 reads TGCAGTGCTAGAACCAACCGGGCTGGGTCAAGAGATACGCAGTATTTT.

This rearrangement joins TRBV3-1 to TRBJ2-1; 11 bases are a match to TRBD2. Germline-derived CDR1 and CDR2 are LGHDT and YNNKEL (reference sequence). J gave up 9 bases and V 5 bases, and 9 bases lay outside the gene matches. The CDR3 is made up of 15 amino acids. This CDR3 is CASSRGLAGPAEQFF. DNA of the CDR3: TGTGCCAGCAGCAGAGGACTAGCGGGCCCAGCTGAGCAGTTCTTC.

This clonotype was observed a handful of times. V is TRBV6-1 and J is TRBJ2-7; weak D call: TRBD2 (5 bases). V was clipped by 3 bases and J by 0 bases, with 9 bases between them. The CDR3 sequence is 14 residues long. Germline V gene lookup returns CDR1 MNHNS and CDR2 SASEGT. The CDR3 here is CASSEDLRSYEQYF. DNA of the CDR3: TGTGCCAGCAGTGAGGACTTGCGCTCCTACGAGCAGTACTTC.

This clonotype turned up a few times. The chain recombines TRBV9 with TRBJ1-4; tentative D call: TRBD1 (5 bases). Trimming cost V 4 bases and J 8 bases, with 18 bases left between them. This CDR3 comprises 15 residues. Per germline, CDR1 SGDLS and CDR2 YYNGEE. The CDR3 sequence: CASSPRGGGLEKLFF. CDR3 nucleotide sequence: TGTGCCAGCAGCCCTCGTGGGGGGGGTCTCGAAAAACTGTTTTTT. Full variable domain (rest looked up from reference TRBV9 and TRBJ1-4): DSGVTQTPKHLITATGQRVTLRCSPRSGDLSVYWYQQSLDQGLQFLIQYYNGEERAKGNILERFSAQQFPDLHSELNLSSLELGDSALYFCASSPRGGGLEKLFFGSGTQLSVL.

The chain links TRBV5-6 to TRBJ1-2; D possibly corresponds to TRBD1 (6 bases). This CDR3 has 15 amino acids. V was shortened by 4 bases and J by 7 bases, with 20 bases between the two germline ends. CDR1 SGHDT and CDR2 YYEEEE come from the germline V gene. CDR3 region: CASSPTQGRIGGYTF. The DNA for the CDR3 is TGTGCCAGCAGCCCTACTCAGGGGCGGATTGGTGGCTACACCTTC.

This clonotype has just a few counts. Compared with germline, one end of the junction differs, possibly owing to a read error. The chain combines TRBV7-8 with TRBJ2-1; 9 nucleotides line up with TRBD2. Germline CDR1 reads SGHVS; CDR2 reads FQNEAQ. The CDR3 has 12 amino acids. The CDR3 sequence is CASSFVAGALDF. CDR3 nucleotide sequence: TGTGCCAGCAGCTTTGTAGCGGGAGCCCTAGACTTC. Variable domain in full (rest from reference TRBV7-8 and TRBJ2-1): GAGVSQSPRYKVAKRGQDVALRCDPISGHVSLFWYQQALGQGPEFLTYFQNEAQLDKSGLPSDRFFAERPEGSVSTLKIQRTQQEDSAVYLCASSFVAGALDFGPGTRLTVL.

The rearrangement uses TRBV2 and TRBJ1-1; D possibly corresponds to TRBD1 (5 bases). Germline V gives CDR1 SNHLY, CDR2 FYNNEI. The CDR3 extends over 13 amino acids. Trimming left V 2 bases short and J 4 bases short, with 8 bases between. CDR3 sequence reads: CASSEKGSTEAFF. CDR3 sequence (DNA): TGTGCCAGCAGTGAAAAGGGGTCCACTGAAGCTTTCTTT.

This clonotype has just a few counts. V is TRBV20-1 and J is TRBJ2-2, with D tentatively TRBD1 (5 bases). The germline V gene encodes CDR1 DFQATT and CDR2 SNEGSKA (reference sequence). There are 14 residues in the CDR3. Trimming took 1 base from V and 1 from J, leaving 7 bases between them. CDR3 bases: TGCAGTGCTAGAGTGCAGGGGAACACCGGGGAGCTGTTTTTT. It yields the protein CSARVQGNTGELFF.

This clonotype was seen more than once but under ten times. The chain employs TRBV20-1 and TRBJ1-1; maybe TRBD1 (5 bases). The CDR3 covers 12 residues. Germline V gene lookup returns CDR1 DFQATT and CDR2 SNEGSKA (reference sequence). V shed 5 bases and J shed 7 bases, with 14 bases lying between them. The CDR3, as DNA: TGCAGTGCTTCCGACGGCGGGGGTGAAGCTTTCTTT. Protein sequence: CSASDGGGEAFF.